These 26 T cell receptor beta chains came from one sample sequenced in a study of control samples from healthy donors and cancer patients. The method was immunoSEQ multiplex PCR; TCRdb's version includes in-frame clones alone and lacks a portion of them. Of about 120,000 clones listed, approximately 92% were seen once; the top ten hold about 1%. Sequenced: PBMCs. These receptors were collected from a woman between 45 and 65 years old with colorectal cancer.

The V gene is TRBV5-5, the J gene TRBJ1-2; a weak D match, TRBD1 (6 bases). Germline-derived CDR1 and CDR2 are SGHKS and YYEKEE (reference sequence). CDR3 size: 15 residues. Trimming left V 3 bases short and J 7 bases short, with 19 bases between. CDR3 loop: CASSWPIRGAGGYTF. CDR3 nucleotides: TGTGCCAGCAGCTGGCCAATTAGGGGGGCAGGTGGCTACACCTTC.

The chain uses TRBV27 and TRBJ2-7; D is perhaps TRBD2 (6 bases). This CDR3 contains 17 residues. V lost 2 bases and J lost 1, with 18 bases in between. Germline-derived CDR1 and CDR2 are MNHEY and SMNVEV (reference sequence). CDR3 nucleotides: TGTGCCAGCAGTTTAGGAACGGGACTTCCGAAATCCTACGAGCAGTACTTC. Protein: CASSLGTGLPKSYEQYF.

In DNA, the CDR3 is TGTGCCAGCAGTTTCGGGGGGCTGGAGACCCAGTACTTC. This encodes CASSFGGLETQYF. The chain links TRBV5-6 to TRBJ2-5; TRBD2 is a possible D gene (7 bases). Germline lookup yields CDR1 SGHDT and CDR2 YYEEEE. Trimming cost V 5 bases and J 5 bases, with 13 bases left between them. The CDR3 runs to 13 residues. Filled out from reference TRBV5-6 and TRBJ2-5, the complete variable domain reads DAGVTQSPTHLIKTRGQQVTLRCSPKSGHDTVSWYQQALGQGPQFIFQYYEEEERQRGNFPDRFSGHQFPNYSSELNVNALLLGDSALYLCASSFGGLETQYFGPGTRLLVL.

V usage is TRBV7-9 and J usage is TRBJ1-3; a possible D gene is TRBD1 (5 bases). Trimming shortened V by 1 base and J by 0 bases, and 7 bases separated the two germline ends. This CDR3 contains 15 residues. Germline V gene sequence: CDR1 SEHNR, CDR2 FQNEAQ (reference sequence). The CDR3: CASSLGGVSGNTIYF. In DNA, the CDR3 is TGTGCCAGCAGCTTAGGAGGGGTCTCTGGAAACACCATATATTTT.

A remark on this clone: Other DNA sequences in the sample encode the same CDR3. V gene TRBV18 combines with J gene TRBJ2-3; D remains ambiguous. The CDR3 is 13 amino acids. Looked up from germline, CDR1 is KGHSH and CDR2 is LQKENI. Trimming stripped 0 bases from V and 0 bases from J, with 1 base between. The CDR3 DNA is TGTGCCAGCTCACCACCTAGCACAGATACGCAGTATTTT. It specifies CASSPPSTDTQYF. Based on the CDR3 plus reference TRBV18 and TRBJ2-3, the full variable domain is NAGVMQNPRHLVRRRGQEARLRCSPMKGHSHVYWYRQLPEEGLKFMVYLQKENIIDESGMPKERFSAEFPKEGPSILRIQQVVRGDSAAYFCASSPPSTDTQYFGPGTRLTVL.

V gene TRBV2 combines with J gene TRBJ2-6, with D possibly TRBD1 on 5 matching bases. The CDR3 length is 14 residues. Germline CDR1 is SNHLY and CDR2 is FYNNEI. The V end lost 10 bases, the J end lost 1 base, and 11 bases lay between the germline ends. CDR3 protein: CATPRVSGANVLTF. The CDR3 nucleotides are TGTGCCACCCCCAGGGTGTCTGGGGCCAACGTCCTGACTTTC.

The chain has TRBV5-6 and TRBJ1-1, with D unresolved. The germline CDR1 and CDR2 sequences are SGHDT and YYEEEE. The V and J ends lost 1 base and 1 base respectively, with 17 bases between them. The CDR3 length is 17 residues. The CDR3 DNA reads as TGTGCCAGCAGCTTGTCTCCCGGAGGAGGGCAGAACACTGAAGCTTTCTTT. This translates into CASSLSPGGGQNTEAFF.

V is TRBV19 and J is TRBJ2-2; 9 nucleotides line up with TRBD1. The length of the CDR3 is 15 residues. Trimming removed 6 bases from V and 1 base from J; junction bases left unmatched: 3. Germline assignment: CDR1 LNHDA and CDR2 SQIVND (reference sequence). CDR3 residues: CASSDRGVNTGELFF. The DNA of the CDR3 is TGTGCCAGTAGCGACAGGGGGGTGAACACCGGGGAGCTGTTTTTT.

The rearrangement links TRBV2 to TRBJ1-1, with a weak D call TRBD1 (5 bases). This CDR3 is built from 12 residues. With 4 bases removed from V and 6 bases from J, the gap between germline ends came to 9 bases. Germline CDR1 and CDR2: SNHLY and FYNNEI. The CDR3 DNA reads as TGTGCCAGCAGTGTACAGGTTTCTGAAGCTTTCTTT. The encoded protein is CASSVQVSEAFF.

The chain has TRBV6-5 and TRBJ2-7; D gene uncertain. Trimming removed 6 bases from V and 2 bases from J, with 11 bases in between. Germline V gives CDR1 MNHEY, CDR2 SVGAGI. The CDR3 consists of 13 residues. The CDR3 is CASSRTDTYEQYF. DNA of the CDR3: TGTGCCAGCAGCCGGACGGATACCTACGAGCAGTACTTC.

In this sample, this clone turned up a few times. The DNA of the CDR3 is TGCGCCAGCAGCGTCCAGGGGGACGGAAACACAGATACGCAGTATTTT. As protein: CASSVQGDGNTDTQYF. The genes are TRBV5-1 and TRBJ2-3, with 7 bases identical to TRBD1. V shed 4 bases and J 2 bases; nucleotides not matched to a gene: 10. Germline V gene sequence: CDR1 SGHRS, CDR2 YFSETQ. The CDR3 has 16 residues. The complete variable domain, with remaining parts taken from reference TRBV5-1 and TRBJ2-3, reads KAGVTQTPRYLIKTRGQQVTLSCSPISGHRSVSWYQQTPGQGLQFLFEYFSETQRNKGNFPGRFSGRQFSNSRSEMNVSTLELGDSALYLCASSVQGDGNTDTQYFGPGTRLTVL.

The chain employs TRBV5-6 and TRBJ2-7; 8 nucleotides line up with TRBD1. This CDR3 is built from 15 residues. With 0 bases clipped from V and 3 bases from J, the junction kept 5 bases outside the gene matches. The germline V gene has CDR1 SGHDT and CDR2 YYEEEE. The CDR3 reads CASSLADRGYYEQYF. CDR3 in DNA: TGTGCCAGCAGCTTGGCTGACAGGGGCTACTACGAGCAGTACTTC.

The chain joins TRBV2 to TRBJ1-1, with D unresolved. V lost 3 bases and J lost 3, with 2 bases in between. CDR1 and CDR2 from the germline V gene are SNHLY and FYNNEI. The CDR3 is 11 amino acids. CDR3 in amino acids: CASSEHTEAFF. DNA of the CDR3: TGTGCCAGCAGTGAGCACACTGAAGCTTTCTTT.

The chain joins TRBV18 to TRBJ1-1; D might be TRBD1 (5 bases). The CDR3 spans 13 residues. Germline assignment: CDR1 KGHSH and CDR2 LQKENI. The V and J ends lost 2 bases and 5 bases respectively, with 9 bases between them. CDR3 amino acids: CASSPEWGTEAFF. DNA for the CDR3: TGTGCCAGCTCACCAGAATGGGGGACTGAAGCTTTCTTT.

The chain recombines TRBV30 with TRBJ1-6; no clear D gene. Germline loops: CDR1 GTSNPN, CDR2 SVGIG (reference sequence). The V end lost 2 bases, the J end lost 8 bases, and 13 bases lay between the germline ends. The CDR3 is 14 amino acids. The CDR3 bases are TGTGCCTGGAGTCTCGAGAGCGGATATTCACCCCTCCACTTT. Translation gives CAWSLESGYSPLHF.

The chain is built from TRBV7-9 and TRBJ2-1, with 9 bases lining up with TRBD2. Germline V gives CDR1 SEHNR, CDR2 FQNEAQ (reference sequence). The CDR3 extends over 18 amino acids. Trimming removed 2 bases from V and 6 bases from J; junction bases left unmatched: 14. This CDR3 reads CASSLSVLAGARFNEQFF. The DNA of the CDR3 is TGTGCCAGCAGCTTATCGGTATTAGCGGGAGCTCGATTCAATGAGCAGTTCTTC.

The V call is TRBV5-6, the J call TRBJ1-2, with D perhaps TRBD1 (6 bases). The CDR3 length is 15 residues. V was cut by 4 bases and J by 4 bases, with 17 bases left in between. Germline lookup yields CDR1 SGHDT and CDR2 YYEEEE. The CDR3 bases are TGTGCCAGCAGCGGTGGTTCGAGGGGGGCCTATGGCTACACCTTC. Translation gives CASSGGSRGAYGYTF.

The rearrangement links TRBV7-2 to TRBJ2-2, with 9 nucleotides matching TRBD2. Germline V CDR1 and CDR2: SGHTA, FQGNSA. CDR3 length: 17 amino acids. The ends lost 2 bases at V and 5 bases at J; junction bases unmatched: 9. This chain's CDR3 is CASSLWLAGRRTGELFF. The DNA of the CDR3 is TGTGCCAGCAGCTTATGGCTAGCGGGGCGAAGGACCGGGGAGCTGTTTTTT.

V is TRBV7-3 and J is TRBJ2-6; no clear D gene. This CDR3 has 14 residues. CDR1 is SGHTA and CDR2 is FQGTGA in the germline V gene. V shed 4 bases and J shed 0 bases, with 4 bases lying between them. In nucleotides, the CDR3 is TGTGCCAGCAGCTCGGACTCTGGGGCCAACGTCCTGACTTTC. Translation gives CASSSDSGANVLTF.

This chain uses TRBV5-6 with TRBJ1-5; the match to TRBD1 covers 10 bases. The CDR3 contains 18 residues. Germline lookup yields CDR1 SGHDT and CDR2 YYEEEE. Trimming at V came to 5 bases and at J to 0 bases, leaving 11 bases not matched to a gene. This chain's CDR3 is CASRKGGTGDYSNQPQHF. The DNA of the CDR3 is TGTGCCAGCAGGAAGGGGGGGACAGGGGATTATAGCAATCAGCCCCAGCATTTT.

This clone was seen more than once but under ten times. The chain has TRBV27 and TRBJ2-6, with D possibly matching TRBD1 (6 bases). V dropped 3 bases and J dropped 0 bases, with 12 bases sitting between them. This CDR3 region has 17 residues. The germline V gene has CDR1 MNHEY and CDR2 SMNVEV (reference sequence). As DNA, the CDR3 is TGTGCCAGCAGTTTCCGCCAGGGGAGCTCTGGGGCCAACGTCCTGACTTTC. It is translated as CASSFRQGSSGANVLTF. Supplemented by reference TRBV27 and TRBJ2-6, the full variable domain reads EAQVTQNPRYLITVTGKKLTVTCSQNMNHEYMSWYRQDPGLGLRQIYYSMNVEVTDKGDVPEGYKVSRKEKRNFPLILESPSPNQTSLYFCASSFRQGSSGANVLTFGAGSRLTVL.

The chain uses TRBV9 and TRBJ2-3; TRBD2 matches at 9 bases. The J segment lost 2 bases and the V segment lost 5 bases, leaving 9 bases of the junction unmatched. This CDR3 has 16 residues. The germline gives CDR1 SGDLS, CDR2 YYNGEE. CDR3 residues: CASSHDSGGDTDTQYF. The CDR3 nucleotides read TGTGCCAGCAGTCATGATAGCGGGGGCGACACAGATACGCAGTATTTT.

V gene TRBV30 combines with J gene TRBJ2-5; tentatively, D is TRBD1 (5 bases). This CDR3 is 12 amino acids long. Trimming left V 8 bases short and J 4 bases short, with 14 bases between. CDR1 is GTSNPN, CDR2 SVGIG, per germline (reference sequence). The CDR3, as DNA: TGTGCCCACAGGATCCCTGGAGAGACCCAGTACTTC. Protein: CAHRIPGETQYF.

The chain has TRBV7-9 and TRBJ1-1; D not certain. Trimming shortened V by 2 bases and J by 3 bases, and 10 bases separated the two germline ends. Germline CDR1 reads SEHNR; CDR2 reads FQNEAQ (reference sequence). This CDR3 is built from 14 residues. The CDR3 nucleotides are TGTGCCAGCAGCTTAATGGGCATGGACACTGAAGCTTTCTTT. Residues: CASSLMGMDTEAFF.

This chain links TRBV10-2 with TRBJ2-1, with 9 nucleotides matching TRBD2. V trimming: 4 bases; J trimming: 6 bases; junction bases outside the gene matches: 19. The germline CDR1 and CDR2 sequences are WSHSY and SAAADI. This CDR3 region has 19 residues. Written as DNA, the CDR3 is TGCGCCAGCAGTGGAGTCCCCTCAGCTAGCGGGGACCTTTCCAATGAGCAGTTCTTC. Amino acid sequence: CASSGVPSASGDLSNEQFF.

The chain couples TRBV19 to TRBJ2-7, with 7 bases lining up with TRBD1. Germline assignment: CDR1 LNHDA and CDR2 SQIVND (reference sequence). This CDR3 is 14 amino acids long. Trimming took 5 bases from V and 2 from J; bases not matched to a gene: 6. Written as DNA, the CDR3 is TGTGCCAGTAGTGCGACAGGGAAGGCCTACGAGCAGTACTTC. Amino acids: CASSATGKAYEQYF.